The 13 T cell receptor beta chains below all came from one sample that was sequenced in a study of T cell responses to AZD1222 COVID-19 vaccine (dated by TCRdb to about 2021). Libraries were constructed by the immunoSEQ multiplex PCR assay. TCRdb retrieved this table from immuneACCESS and kept in-frame rearrangements only. Not all clones are present; in checked studies, unresolved V genes account for under half, and no reason is known for the remainder. The sample records roughly 49,000 clones, roughly 87% of which are singletons. The ten largest clones take up less than 3.5% of the sample. In light of the paper, this sample's time point label describes: about 28 days (+/-7) after the second vaccine dose. The sequencing used peripheral blood, collected 28 days after the second AZD1222 dose. All receptors derive from an adult who received the AZD1222 COVID-19 vaccine.

This clone occurred once. The V and J genes are TRBV10-1 and TRBJ2-3; the D call may be TRBD1 or TRBD2 (5 bases each). Germline-derived CDR1 and CDR2 are WNHNN and SYGVQD (reference sequence). Between the trimmed V and J ends, which lost 5 bases and 6 bases, there was a span of 12 bases. The CDR3 length is 13 residues. CDR3 sequence: CASSTGWGDTQYF. The CDR3 DNA follows: TGCGCCAGCAGTACCGGATGGGGGGATACGCAGTATTTT.

This clone has just one count. One end of the junction fails to match germline, which may point to a read error. The chain uses TRBV10-3 and TRBJ1-1; D possibly corresponds to TRBD1 (5 bases). Germline values: CDR1 ENHRY, CDR2 SYGVKD. The CDR3 loop spans 11 amino acids. The CDR3 is CAISSGTEIQF. The CDR3 DNA sequence: TGTGCCATCAGTTCCGGGACGGAGATTCAATTT.

The chain has TRBV30 and TRBJ1-1; D is unresolved. V was cut by 4 bases and J by 0 bases, with 9 bases left in between. Germline loops: CDR1 GTSNPN, CDR2 SVGIG (reference sequence). CDR3 length: 13 residues. In DNA form, the CDR3 reads TGTGCCTGGAAAACGGGGATGAACACTGAAGCTTTCTTT. Its protein is CAWKTGMNTEAFF.

The rearrangement uses TRBV6-5 and TRBJ2-7; 10 nucleotides match TRBD1. This CDR3 contains 14 residues. Germline-derived CDR1 and CDR2 are MNHEY and SVGAGI. V shed 5 bases, J shed 3 bases, and the junction held 4 bases outside the gene matches. The CDR3: CASSPGQGVYEQYF. In nucleotides, the CDR3 is TGTGCCAGCAGTCCCGGACAGGGGGTCTACGAGCAGTACTTC.

The J gene is TRBJ1-5, the V gene TRBV7-9; 8 bases line up with TRBD1. This CDR3 has 14 amino acids. CDR1 is SEHNR and CDR2 is FQNEAQ in the germline V gene (reference sequence). After removal of 5 bases from V and 6 bases from J, the junction contained 6 bases not matched to a gene. The CDR3 is CASSIQGAGQPQHF. In DNA, the CDR3 is TGTGCCAGCAGCATTCAGGGGGCGGGTCAGCCCCAGCATTTT.

The J gene is TRBJ1-1, the V gene TRBV28; D is unclear. CDR3 length equals 11 residues. Germline V gives CDR1 MDHEN, CDR2 SYDVKM. Trimming pared 7 bases from V and 6 bases from J, leaving 9 bases between. Written as DNA, the CDR3 is TGTGCCAGCACTTATGGGCCTGAAGCTTTCTTT. Its translation is CASTYGPEAFF.

The CDR3 reads CASSLTGGQGYGYTF. CDR3 DNA sequence: TGTGCCAGCAGCTTAACGGGAGGACAGGGCTATGGCTACACCTTC. V is TRBV7-3 and J is TRBJ1-2, with 8 bases aligning to TRBD1. Germline values: CDR1 SGHTA, CDR2 FQGTGA. The J segment lost 4 bases and the V segment lost 0 bases, leaving 4 bases of the junction unmatched. The CDR3 consists of 15 residues.

The genes are TRBV3-1 (or the pseudogene TRBV3-2) and TRBJ2-3; TRBD2 matches 9 bases. The CDR3 is 17 amino acids. Trimming took 0 bases from V and 6 from J; bases not matched to a gene: 10. Germline CDR1 reads LGHDT; CDR2 reads YNNKEL (reference sequence). The CDR3, as DNA: TGTGCCAGCAGCCAAGATTGGGCGGGAGGGGTCAAGGATACGCAGTATTTT. As protein: CASSQDWAGGVKDTQYF.

The chain couples TRBV5-1 to TRBJ2-1; 8 bases are a match to TRBD2. The germline V gene has CDR1 SGHRS and CDR2 YFSETQ. J was trimmed by 5 bases and V by 1 base; bases with no gene match: 5. This CDR3 is built from 15 residues. CDR3 sequence: CASSLPAGVNNEQFF. The DNA of the CDR3 is TGCGCCAGCAGCTTGCCAGCGGGGGTAAACAATGAGCAGTTCTTC.

The V gene is TRBV19, the J gene TRBJ1-2; 9 bases line up with TRBD1. V dropped 0 bases and J dropped 1; count of bases not matched to a gene: 0. Germline loops: CDR1 LNHDA, CDR2 SQIVND (reference sequence). This CDR3 has 15 amino acids. The CDR3 region has the DNA TGTGCCAGTAGTATAGAGGGACAGGGTAACTATGGCTACACCTTC. Amino acids: CASSIEGQGNYGYTF.

The V gene is TRBV24-1, the J gene TRBJ2-7; 10 bases fit TRBD1. This CDR3 has 16 residues. With 3 bases clipped from V and 5 bases from J, the junction kept 9 bases outside the gene matches. The germline V gene has CDR1 KGHDR and CDR2 SFDVKD. CDR3 nucleotide sequence: TGTGCCACCAGTGATGCCAGGGACAGGGGAATGGACGAGCAGTACTTC. Its translation: CATSDARDRGMDEQYF.

CDR3 bases: TGCGCCAGCAGCCAAGATCCGGGGATTACGCAGTATTTT. Translation: CASSQDPGITQYF. This chain uses TRBV4-1 with TRBJ2-3; D may be TRBD2 (5 bases). Germline CDR1 MGHRA, CDR2 YSYEKL. This CDR3 region has 13 residues. Trimming shortened V by 0 bases and J by 8 bases, and 9 bases separated the two germline ends.

This chain joins TRBV19 and TRBJ1-4; TRBD1 matches at 8 bases. The germline gives CDR1 LNHDA, CDR2 SQIVND (reference sequence). This CDR3 region has 15 residues. J was trimmed by 5 bases and V by 2 bases; bases with no gene match: 4. DNA for the CDR3: TGTGCCAGTAGTATACCCTCAGGGGGCAATGAAAAACTGTTTTTT. Protein sequence: CASSIPSGGNEKLFF. Complete variable domain (other parts from reference TRBV19 and TRBJ1-4): DGGITQSPKYLFRKEGQNVTLSCEQNLNHDAMYWYRQDPGQGLRLIYYSQIVNDFQKGDIAEGYSVSREKKESFPLTVTSAQKNPTAFYLCASSIPSGGNEKLFFGSGTQLSVL.